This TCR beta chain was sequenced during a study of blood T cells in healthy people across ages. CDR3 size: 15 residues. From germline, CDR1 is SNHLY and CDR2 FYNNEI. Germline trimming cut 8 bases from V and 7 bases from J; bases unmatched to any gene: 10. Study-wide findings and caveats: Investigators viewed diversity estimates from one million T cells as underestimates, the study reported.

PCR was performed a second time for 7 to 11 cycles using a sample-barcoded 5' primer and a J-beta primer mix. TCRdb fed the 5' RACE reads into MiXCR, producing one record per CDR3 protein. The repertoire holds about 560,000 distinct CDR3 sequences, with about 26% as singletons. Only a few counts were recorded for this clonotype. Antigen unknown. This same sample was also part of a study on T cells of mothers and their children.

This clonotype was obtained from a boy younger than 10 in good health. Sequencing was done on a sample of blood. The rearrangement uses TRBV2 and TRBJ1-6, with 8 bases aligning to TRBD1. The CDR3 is CASLTGELRNSPLHF. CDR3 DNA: TGTGCCAGCCTGACAGGGGAATTGAGGAATTCACCCCTCCACTTT. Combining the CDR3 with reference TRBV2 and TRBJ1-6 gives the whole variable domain EPEVTQTPSHQVTQMGQEVILRCVPISNHLYFYWYRQILGQKVEFLVSFYNNEISEKSEIFDDQFSVERPDGSNFTLKIRSTKLEDSAMYFCASLTGELRNSPLHFGNGTRLTVT.